The 13 T cell receptor beta chains listed next were all sequenced from one sample in a study of cytomegalovirus exposure and HLA in healthy donors. Researchers ran the PCR with 60 Vbeta and 13 Jbeta primers. TCRdb keeps only in-frame clones here, not all; method: immunoSEQ multiplex PCR. The sample has some 150,000 clones, approximately 80% seen once; the top ten hold 4% to 5%. Sequencing was carried out using PBMCs. All receptors derive from a woman between 18 and 29 years old in good health and CMV-seropositive.

V is TRBV5-1 and J is TRBJ2-3, with D possibly TRBD2 on 6 matching bases. With 2 bases removed from V and 4 bases from J, the gap between germline ends came to 17 bases. The germline V gene encodes CDR1 SGHRS and CDR2 YFSETQ. The length of the CDR3 is 16 residues. This CDR3 is CASSFGTGLYSDTQYF. The CDR3 DNA is TGCGCCAGCAGCTTCGGGACTGGACTATACTCAGATACGCAGTATTTT.

This clone was found a few times. J is TRBJ1-6 and V is TRBV9; D is perhaps TRBD1 (6 bases). The CDR3 totals 15 residues. Germline values: CDR1 SGDLS, CDR2 YYNGEE. V was shortened by 3 bases and J by 7 bases, with 14 bases between the two germline ends. CDR3 sequence (DNA): TGTGCCAGCAGCGAACAGGGAAATGGAAATTCACCCCTCCACTTT. Translated, it gives CASSEQGNGNSPLHF.

V and J are TRBV6-5 and TRBJ2-1; D may be TRBD2 (6 bases). Trimming removed 0 bases at V and 5 bases at J, with 11 bases between. The CDR3 is made up of 15 amino acids. The germline V gene encodes CDR1 MNHEY and CDR2 SVGAGI. CDR3 loop: CASSYSRGGDNEQFF. DNA of the CDR3: TGTGCCAGCAGTTACTCGAGGGGAGGCGACAATGAGCAGTTCTTC.

J is TRBJ1-1 and V is TRBV9; no clear D. Germline values: CDR1 SGDLS, CDR2 YYNGEE. The length of the CDR3 is 15 residues. Trimming left V 4 bases short and J 1 base short, with 14 bases between. The CDR3 DNA follows: TGTGCCAGCAGCACCCGAGGGATTGGGAACACTGAAGCTTTCTTT. The encoded protein is CASSTRGIGNTEAFF.

As for this clone: The same CDR3 is also encoded by other DNA sequences in this sample. The gene calls are TRBV6-6 and TRBJ1-1; TRBD1 matches 7 bases. The germline V gene encodes CDR1 MNHNY and CDR2 SVGAGI (reference sequence). The J segment lost 3 bases and the V segment lost 2 bases, leaving 6 bases of the junction unmatched. The CDR3 has 15 amino acids. The DNA for the CDR3 is TGTGCCAGCAGTTACCCTAGAACAGGGGACACTGAAGCTTTCTTT. Protein product: CASSYPRTGDTEAFF.

This clone was seen just once. The chain joins TRBV7-9 to TRBJ2-4, with D unresolved. Per germline, CDR1 SEHNR and CDR2 FQNEAQ (reference sequence). Trimming cost V 4 bases and J 6 bases, with 4 bases left between them. This CDR3 region has 11 residues. The CDR3 region has the DNA TGTGCCAGCAGCTCCAGAAACATTCAGTACTTC. Translated: CASSSRNIQYF.

CDR3 bases: TGTGCCAGCTCACCACGGCCTCCGGGAGAGGGGGCCCACGAGCAGTACTTC. It is translated as CASSPRPPGEGAHEQYF. The chain recombines TRBV18 with TRBJ2-7, with D maybe TRBD1 (7 bases). V gave up 1 base and J gave up 5 bases, with 21 bases separating them. Germline loops: CDR1 KGHSH, CDR2 LQKENI. The CDR3 is 17 amino acids.

The rearrangement uses TRBV18 and TRBJ1-5; 8 bases are a match to TRBD1. J gave up 3 bases and V 5 bases, and 3 bases lay outside the gene matches. The CDR3 covers 14 residues. CDR1 and CDR2 (germline): KGHSH, LQKENI. The CDR3 spells CASSWDRNNQPQHF. The CDR3 DNA follows: TGTGCCAGCTCATGGGACAGGAACAATCAGCCCCAGCATTTT.

This clone was counted between two and nine times. V gene TRBV6-4 combines with J gene TRBJ1-5; the D gene is possibly TRBD1 (6 bases). The germline CDR1 and CDR2 sequences are MRHNA and SNTAGT. CDR3 size: 17 residues. V was pared by 2 bases and J by 1 base, with 15 bases between. The CDR3 reads CASSDHLQGVSNQPQHF. Here the CDR3 DNA reads TGTGCCAGCAGTGACCACCTACAGGGTGTAAGCAATCAGCCCCAGCATTTT.

The chain employs TRBV10-3 and TRBJ1-4; D gene unclear. This CDR3 comprises 16 residues. Trimming took 4 bases from V and 0 from J, leaving 12 bases between them. The germline V gene encodes CDR1 ENHRY and CDR2 SYGVKD. The CDR3 sequence is CAISGGRLATNEKLFF. For the CDR3, the DNA is TGTGCCATCAGTGGAGGCAGATTGGCAACTAATGAAAAACTGTTTTTT.

The chain combines TRBV4-1 with TRBJ2-3, with TRBD2 matching over 9 bases. CDR3 length equals 19 residues. Germline trimming cut 0 bases from V and 3 bases from J; bases unmatched to any gene: 13. In germline, CDR1 is MGHRA, CDR2 YSYEKL. This CDR3 reads CASSQEGLGRGGGTDTQYF. CDR3 coding DNA: TGCGCCAGCAGCCAAGAAGGTTTAGGGCGGGGGGGCGGAACAGATACGCAGTATTTT.

The chain is built from TRBV11-2 and TRBJ1-2; TRBD1 is a possible D gene (5 bases). Trimming pared 4 bases from V and 8 bases from J, leaving 14 bases between. CDR1 and CDR2 (germline): SGHAT, FQNNGV. The CDR3 length is 13 residues. The CDR3 sequence is CASSSTTQGGYTF. The CDR3 DNA sequence: TGTGCCAGCAGCTCGACAACCCAGGGAGGCTACACCTTC.

This chain joins TRBV5-6 and TRBJ1-1; D not resolved. CDR3 size: 12 residues. Trimming took off 4 bases at V and 11 bases at J, with 15 bases between the two ends. CDR1 is SGHDT, CDR2 YYEEEE, per germline. This CDR3 is CASSAGGLWAFF. The CDR3 DNA is TGTGCCAGCAGCGCAGGTGGGCTGTGGGCTTTCTTT.